The clone carrying this T cell receptor (beta chain) was detected only a few times. Germline V gives CDR1 DFQATT, CDR2 SNEGSKA (reference sequence). The germline V and J ends were trimmed by 3 bases and 1 base, with 19 bases remaining between them. This CDR3 contains 16 residues. Primers used in a second PCR of about 7 to 12 cycles were a sample-barcoded 5' primer and a J-beta primer mix. TCRdb itself ran the 5' RACE reads through MiXCR, one entry per CDR3 protein. The sample shows more than 1.4 million distinct CDR3 sequences, 42% of them seen only once. This specimen comes from a study of blood T cells in healthy people across ages.

This receptor was obtained from a woman under 30 in good health. The rearrangement uses TRBV20-1 and TRBJ2-7, with a tentative D call TRBD2 (5 bases). The sequenced sample was blood. CDR3 sequence: CSARRALTTQSYEQYF. CDR3 sequence (DNA): TGCAGTGCTAGGCGGGCCCTGACTACCCAGTCCTACGAGCAGTACTTC.